These 5 T cell receptor beta chains were all obtained from the same sample, sequenced in a study of siplizumab effects on memory and regulatory T cells. Repertoires were generated with immunoSEQ multiplex PCR, while TCRdb's copy carries only in-frame clones and drops some. The sample consists of about 120,000 clones, about 94% of them appearing once. The sequenced sample consisted of non-Treg CD4+ T cells sorted from blood. The receptors stem from a human donor in good health.

V is TRBV11-1 and J is TRBJ2-7; tentatively, D is TRBD2 (5 bases). CDR3 length equals 12 residues. Germline-derived CDR1 and CDR2 are SGHAT and FQDESV (reference sequence). The V gene lost 7 bases and the J gene lost 3 bases, with 10 bases spanning the gap. The CDR3 nucleotides read TGTGCCAGCACCGGGAACAACTACGAGCAGTACTTC. This encodes CASTGNNYEQYF. Based on the CDR3 plus reference TRBV11-1 and TRBJ2-7, the full variable domain is EAEVAQSPRYKITEKSQAVAFWCDPISGHATLYWYRQILGQGPELLVQFQDESVVDDSQLPKDRFSAERLKGVDSTLKIQPAELGDSAMYLCASTGNNYEQYFGPGTRLTVT.

This chain uses TRBV18 with TRBJ2-5, with 9 bases lining up with TRBD1. Germline lookup yields CDR1 KGHSH and CDR2 LQKENI. The CDR3 totals 16 residues. V was clipped by 3 bases and J by 3 bases; unmatched bases: 8. The CDR3 protein is CASSPTAGQGKETQYF. The CDR3 DNA reads TGTGCCAGCTCACCTACCGCGGGACAGGGAAAAGAGACCCAGTACTTC.

The V call is TRBV27, the J call TRBJ2-1, with no clear D. The V end was cut by 4 bases, the J end by 11 bases, with 18 bases between. CDR3 length: 14 amino acids. Germline V CDR1 and CDR2: MNHEY, SMNVEV (reference sequence). CDR3 protein: CASSSLTEAVKQFF. The CDR3 DNA reads TGTGCCAGCAGTTCCCTTACGGAAGCAGTCAAGCAGTTCTTC.

J is TRBJ2-3 and V is TRBV18; 10 bases are shared with TRBD1. The CDR3 contains 16 residues. CDR1 is KGHSH, CDR2 LQKENI, per germline. The ends lost 2 bases at V and 3 bases at J; junction bases unmatched: 5. The CDR3 protein is CASSPVTGGLTDTQYF. The DNA for the CDR3 is TGTGCCAGCTCACCAGTGACAGGGGGCCTTACAGATACGCAGTATTTT.

The rearrangement uses TRBV27 and TRBJ1-1; D unclear. The CDR3 length is 14 residues. The germline gives CDR1 MNHEY, CDR2 SMNVEV (reference sequence). V lost 1 base, J lost 2 bases, and 8 bases lay in between. The CDR3 sequence: CASSLLSGNTEAFF. Written as DNA, the CDR3 is TGTGCCAGCAGTTTATTATCCGGAAACACTGAAGCTTTCTTT.